This TCR beta chain originates from a study of blood T cell repertoires in COVID-19. Across the whole study: T cells, B-cell-depleted T cells, or PBMCs provided the cDNA or gDNA that served as material.

Germline V gene data show CDR1 as ENHRY and CDR2 as SYGVKD. V trimming: 3 bases; J trimming: 3 bases; junction bases outside the gene matches: 5. The CDR3 totals 15 residues. Data came from immunoSEQ multiplex PCR; TCRdb stores just in-frame clones and leaves some out. This sample has about 73,000 clones, with roughly four fifths found just once. The sequence was collected from a man in his 70s with COVID-19, enrolled during active disease. The chain joins TRBV10-3 to TRBJ2-3; 8 bases are shared with TRBD2. What was sequenced was peripheral blood. The CDR3 DNA follows: TGTGCCATCAGTGATCCGGGACTAGGAACAGATACGCAGTATTTT. It translates to CAISDPGLGTDTQYF.